The 11 T cell receptor beta chains in this list originate from one sample, sequenced in a study of OX40 agonist ivuxolimab in advanced cancers. Produced via immunoSEQ multiplex PCR; TCRdb's table is partial and in-frame only. The sample lists approximately 98,000 clones; approximately 89% were seen once. The input for sequencing was CD4+ or CD8+ T cells sorted from blood, taken in a trial of the OX40 agonist ivuxolimab. These receptors were obtained from an adult with an advanced solid tumor such as melanoma, head and neck, liver or kidney cancer.

The gene calls are TRBV13 and TRBJ1-3; TRBD1 aligns across 7 bases. Germline trimming cut 5 bases from V and 14 bases from J; bases unmatched to any gene: 9. From germline, CDR1 is PRHDT and CDR2 FYEKMQ (reference sequence). There are 12 residues in the CDR3. The chain's CDR3 is CASSRTGPPVYF. The CDR3 DNA reads TGTGCCAGCAGCCGGACAGGCCCCCCTGTATATTTT.

The chain employs TRBV9 and TRBJ2-2; no reliable D call. Germline CDR1 is SGDLS and CDR2 is YYNGEE. The ends were cut back, 0 bases at V and 5 bases at J, with 14 bases in the middle. The CDR3 contains 16 residues. CDR3: CASSVGERVRTGELFF. The DNA of the CDR3 is TGTGCCAGCAGCGTAGGGGAAAGGGTACGAACCGGGGAGCTGTTTTTT.

This chain connects TRBV9 to TRBJ2-5; 12 nucleotides align to TRBD2. The CDR3 extends over 16 amino acids. Per the germline V gene, CDR1 is SGDLS and CDR2 is YYNGEE. V lost 4 bases, J lost 2 bases, and 6 bases stayed unmatched. CDR3 in amino acids: CASSHGGLAGQETQYF. CDR3 nucleotides: TGTGCCAGCAGCCACGGAGGACTAGCGGGACAAGAGACCCAGTACTTC.

The rearrangement links TRBV12-2 to TRBJ1-2. TRBV12-2 is labeled a pseudogene. The CDR3 totals 18 residues. The CDR3 region is CASLGNRGLANSNYGYTF. The CDR3 bases are TGTGCAAGTCTTGGAAACCGGGGGCTGGCCAATTCTAACTATGGCTACACCTTC.

The rearrangement links TRBV6-5 to TRBJ1-1, with D unclear. The germline V gene has CDR1 MNHEY and CDR2 SVGAGI. The CDR3 contains 11 residues. The V end lost 7 bases, the J end lost 3 bases, and 6 bases lay between the germline ends. Here the CDR3 reads CASTGDTEAFF. Here the CDR3 DNA reads TGTGCCAGCACGGGCGACACTGAAGCTTTCTTT.

This clone appeared a single time. V and J are TRBV2 and TRBJ1-5, with D hard to call. Looked up from germline, CDR1 is SNHLY and CDR2 is FYNNEI. CDR3 length: 13 amino acids. The ends were cut back, 6 bases at V and 7 bases at J, with 13 bases in the middle. The CDR3 is CASSEMMRQPQHF. CDR3 nucleotides: TGTGCCAGCAGCGAAATGATGCGGCAGCCCCAGCATTTT.

This clone was detected only once. The chain combines TRBV2 with TRBJ1-4; D is perhaps TRBD1 (5 bases). Per the germline V gene, CDR1 is SNHLY and CDR2 is FYNNEI. This CDR3 is 14 amino acids long. V dropped 3 bases and J dropped 8 bases, with 13 bases sitting between them. CDR3: CASSDGRVGEKLFF. The CDR3 bases are TGTGCCAGCAGTGACGGCAGGGTCGGAGAAAAACTGTTTTTT.

The chain couples TRBV13 to TRBJ1-1; D unclear. The V gene's germline CDR1 is PRHDT and CDR2 FYEKMQ (reference sequence). There are 13 residues in the CDR3. V dropped 2 bases and J dropped 4 bases, with 8 bases sitting between them. Here the CDR3 reads CASSLRVSTEAFF. The CDR3 DNA reads TGTGCCAGCAGCTTAAGGGTTAGCACTGAAGCTTTCTTT.

J is TRBJ1-2 and V is TRBV6-1; a weak D match, TRBD1 (5 bases). CDR3 length: 13 residues. Trimming stripped 7 bases from V and 7 bases from J, with 16 bases between. The germline V gene has CDR1 MNHNS and CDR2 SASEGT. CDR3 protein: CASTMGPLLGYTF. Here the CDR3 DNA reads TGTGCCAGCACCATGGGACCTCTCCTTGGCTACACCTTC.

V usage is TRBV7-9 and J usage is TRBJ2-3, with 8 positions matching TRBD2. Germline V gene lookup returns CDR1 SEHNR and CDR2 FQNEAQ (reference sequence). The CDR3 sequence is 16 residues long. Trimming took 1 base from V and 1 from J; bases not matched to a gene: 4. For the CDR3, the DNA is TGTGCCAGCAGCTTAGGGGCGGGGGGCCGCACAGATACGCAGTATTTT. It translates to CASSLGAGGRTDTQYF.

The rearrangement joins TRBV6-5 to TRBJ2-5, with a tentative D call TRBD2 (5 bases). From germline, CDR1 is MNHEY and CDR2 SVGAGI. V was shortened by 2 bases and J by 2 bases, with 12 bases between the two germline ends. The CDR3 has 15 residues. CDR3 residues: CASSYLGGLQETQYF. The CDR3 nucleotides are TGTGCCAGCAGTTACCTAGGCGGGCTTCAAGAGACCCAGTACTTC.